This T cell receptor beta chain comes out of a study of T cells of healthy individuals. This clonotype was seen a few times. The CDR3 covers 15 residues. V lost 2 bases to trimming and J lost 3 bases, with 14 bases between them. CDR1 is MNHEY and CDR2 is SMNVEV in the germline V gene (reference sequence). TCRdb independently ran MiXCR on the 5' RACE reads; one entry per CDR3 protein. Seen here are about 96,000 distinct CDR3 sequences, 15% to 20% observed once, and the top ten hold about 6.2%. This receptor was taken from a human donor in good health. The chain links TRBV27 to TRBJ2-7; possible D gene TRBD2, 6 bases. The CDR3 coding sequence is TGTGCCAGCAGTTTAGCCGGGACGGGGGACTACGAGCAGTACTTC. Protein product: CASSLAGTGDYEQYF.